The 26 T cell receptor beta chains given below trace back to one sample, sequenced in a study of cytomegalovirus exposure and HLA in healthy donors. The PCR was carried out with 60 Vbeta primers and 13 Jbeta primers. Data came from immunoSEQ multiplex PCR; TCRdb stores just in-frame clones and leaves some out. The sample yields about 130,000 clones, around four fifths seen once. Specimen: PBMCs. Receptors were obtained from a man younger than 35 in good health and CMV-seropositive.

V usage is TRBV27 and J usage is TRBJ1-2, with 8 bases lining up with TRBD1. The CDR3 loop spans 14 amino acids. Germline trimming cut 0 bases from V and 4 bases from J; bases unmatched to any gene: 1. Germline-derived CDR1 and CDR2 are MNHEY and SMNVEV (reference sequence). In DNA form, the CDR3 reads TGTGCCAGCAGTTTATCACAGGGGGGCTATGGCTACACCTTC. Translation gives CASSLSQGGYGYTF.

The DNA of the CDR3 is TGTGCCAGCAGCCCTGGACACGGAAGCACTGAAGCTTTCTTT. Protein: CASSPGHGSTEAFF. This chain connects TRBV11-3 to TRBJ1-1, with a weak D call TRBD1 (5 bases). The CDR3 is 14 residues long. Germline V CDR1 and CDR2: SGHNT, YENEEA. Trimming removed 5 bases at V and 4 bases at J, with 14 bases between.

CDR3 bases: TGCGCCAGCAGCCAAGATCGTGGGACAGGGGGCGCGGGGGGCTACACCTTC. The encoded protein is CASSQDRGTGGAGGYTF. The chain employs TRBV4-1 and TRBJ1-2; 12 nucleotides line up with TRBD1. The germline CDR1 and CDR2 sequences are MGHRA and YSYEKL. The CDR3 extends over 17 amino acids. The V segment lost 0 bases and the J segment 8 bases; nucleotides outside the gene matches: 10.

This chain connects TRBV10-1 to TRBJ2-1, with D maybe TRBD2 (6 bases). The CDR3 has 16 amino acids. CDR1 is WNHNN, CDR2 SYGVQD, per germline (reference sequence). Trimming took 3 bases from V and 0 from J, leaving 12 bases between them. The CDR3 here is CASSDLATGSYNEQFF. CDR3 DNA: TGCGCCAGCAGTGATCTAGCGACGGGCTCCTACAATGAGCAGTTCTTC.

The gene calls are TRBV27 and TRBJ2-7, with D possibly TRBD1 on 5 matching bases. Trimming shortened V by 0 bases and J by 3 bases, and 9 bases separated the two germline ends. The germline V gene has CDR1 MNHEY and CDR2 SMNVEV (reference sequence). CDR3 length: 14 amino acids. The CDR3 coding sequence is TGTGCCAGCAGTTTATCCGACAGCAACTACGAGCAGTACTTC. Translated: CASSLSDSNYEQYF.

The CDR3 DNA sequence: TGTGCCAGCAGTGAAGGGAGGGAGAACACTGAAGCTTTCTTT. Its protein product is CASSEGRENTEAFF. This chain joins TRBV6-1 and TRBJ1-1; D gene ambiguous. V was cut by 1 base and J by 1 base, with 7 bases left in between. CDR1 and CDR2 (germline): MNHNS, SASEGT. The CDR3 length is 14 residues.

This chain connects TRBV6-1 to TRBJ2-7; tentatively, D is TRBD2 (7 bases). The CDR3 has 14 residues. Germline V CDR1 and CDR2: MNHNS, SASEGT. V was cut by 4 bases and J by 2 bases, with 12 bases left in between. DNA for the CDR3: TGTGCCAGCAGTGTACCGGGGGGCGCCTACGAGCAGTACTTC. It codes for CASSVPGGAYEQYF.

The chain carries TRBV4-2 and TRBJ2-3; a possible D gene is TRBD2 (7 bases). Per the germline V gene, CDR1 is LGHNA and CDR2 is YNFKEQ. This CDR3 region has 15 residues. V dropped 0 bases and J dropped 4 bases, with 11 bases sitting between them. This CDR3 is CASSQDRGGPDTQYF. The CDR3, as DNA: TGTGCCAGCAGCCAAGATAGGGGGGGGCCAGATACGCAGTATTTT.

The chain uses TRBV10-3 and TRBJ2-1; D possibly corresponds to TRBD2 (5 bases). Germline CDR1 is ENHRY and CDR2 is SYGVKD. V dropped 2 bases and J dropped 3 bases, with 20 bases sitting between them. The CDR3 has 18 residues. The chain's CDR3 is CAISEMSGSPSNYNEQFF. As DNA, the CDR3 is TGTGCCATCAGTGAGATGTCGGGGAGCCCTTCTAACTACAATGAGCAGTTCTTC.

This clone was seen only a few times. The chain is built from TRBV20-1 and TRBJ2-4; D remains ambiguous. The germline CDR1 and CDR2 sequences are DFQATT and SNEGSKA (reference sequence). The CDR3 runs 11 residues. V lost 6 bases, J lost 9 bases, and 12 bases lay in between. The DNA for the CDR3 is TGCAGTGCCCCCGTAAGAGCCATTCAGTACTTC. Protein: CSAPVRAIQYF.

The CDR3 region is CASSRETGNQPQHF. The CDR3 nucleotides are TGTGCCAGCAGCCGGGAGACAGGGAATCAGCCCCAGCATTTT. The chain uses TRBV6-1 and TRBJ1-5; 7 bases match TRBD1. The length of the CDR3 is 14 residues. Germline V lookup: CDR1 MNHNS, CDR2 SASEGT. The trim removed 6 bases at V and 4 bases at J, leaving 6 bases unmatched.

V and J are TRBV5-1 and TRBJ2-3; the D gene is possibly TRBD2 (6 bases). CDR1 is SGHRS, CDR2 YFSETQ, per germline. Trimming cost V 0 bases and J 6 bases, with 17 bases left between them. This CDR3 has 16 amino acids. The chain's CDR3 is CASSLAVGGISDTQYF. The CDR3 bases are TGCGCCAGCAGCTTGGCCGTGGGGGGAATTTCGGATACGCAGTATTTT.

This clone came up once. The rearrangement joins TRBV21-1 to TRBJ2-5; the table assigns TRBD1, which was not confirmed against the DNA. TRBV21-1 represents a pseudogene. The CDR3 spans 17 residues. CDR3 residues: CASSSPEGDRSGETQYF. Here the CDR3 DNA reads TGTGCCAGCAGCTCGCCAGAGGGGGACAGGAGCGGGGAGACCCAGTACTTC.

Regarding this clone: The sample holds other DNA sequences that translate to the same CDR3. The rearrangement links TRBV7-9 to TRBJ1-1; D may be TRBD1 (6 bases). This CDR3 has 15 amino acids. The germline CDR1 and CDR2 sequences are SEHNR and FQNEAQ (reference sequence). Deletions cut 1 base from V and 3 bases from J, with 12 bases between. CDR3 in DNA: TGTGCCAGCAGCTTAGAACAGGGCGGATACACTGAAGCTTTCTTT. As protein: CASSLEQGGYTEAFF.

The chain links TRBV29-1 to TRBJ2-7, with D maybe TRBD1 (8 bases). The germline gives CDR1 SQVTM, CDR2 ANQGSEA. V was clipped by 6 bases and J by 7 bases, with 22 bases between them. The CDR3 has 14 residues. In nucleotides, the CDR3 is TGCAGCGTGGGGGGAGCCGGACAGGGAGGGGAGCAGTACTTC. Its translation is CSVGGAGQGGEQYF.

This chain links TRBV5-1 with TRBJ1-2; no reliable D call. This CDR3 region has 14 residues. V lost 4 bases to trimming and J lost 8 bases, with 18 bases between them. CDR1 is SGHRS, CDR2 YFSETQ, per germline. CDR3 DNA: TGCGCCAGCAGCATCGGTATTAGTAATTACGGCTACACCTTC. Translating gives CASSIGISNYGYTF.

This chain joins TRBV5-1 and TRBJ2-5; the D gene is possibly TRBD2 (5 bases). Trimming took off 4 bases at V and 8 bases at J, with 18 bases between the two ends. The CDR3 length is 14 residues. The germline gives CDR1 SGHRS, CDR2 YFSETQ. CDR3 coding DNA: TGCGCCAGCAGCCTGATCCCGAGGGAACCAACCCAGTACTTC. Residues: CASSLIPREPTQYF.

The J gene is TRBJ1-4, the V gene TRBV12-5, with 8 bases identical to TRBD1. V trimming: 3 bases; J trimming: 8 bases; junction bases outside the gene matches: 5. The CDR3 has 14 residues. Germline-derived CDR1 and CDR2 are LGHNT and FRNRAP. The CDR3 region has the DNA TGTGCTAGTGGTTTAGGACAGGGTACCGAAAAACTGTTTTTT. It is translated as CASGLGQGTEKLFF.

The rearrangement joins TRBV9 to TRBJ1-6; 8 bases line up with TRBD1. The V segment lost 3 bases and the J segment 2 bases; nucleotides outside the gene matches: 4. The CDR3 runs 16 residues. Germline V lookup: CDR1 SGDLS, CDR2 YYNGEE. The CDR3 reads CASSAGGDTYNSPLHF. In nucleotides, the CDR3 is TGTGCCAGCAGCGCAGGGGGCGACACCTATAATTCACCCCTCCACTTT.

This clone was counted a few times. The chain recombines TRBV28 with TRBJ2-7, with D possibly matching TRBD2 (5 bases). In germline, CDR1 is MDHEN, CDR2 SYDVKM. The CDR3 extends over 18 amino acids. V lost 2 bases, J lost 1 base, and 21 bases lay in between. Here the CDR3 reads CASSLAGRFGSPSYEQYF. Here the CDR3 DNA reads TGTGCCAGCAGTTTAGCGGGCAGGTTTGGTTCCCCTTCCTACGAGCAGTACTTC.

J is TRBJ1-2 and V is TRBV4-1; D not resolved. Trimming stripped 0 bases from V and 7 bases from J, with 18 bases between. Germline-derived CDR1 and CDR2 are MGHRA and YSYEKL. The CDR3 is 16 residues long. The CDR3 DNA reads as TGCGCCAGCAGCCAAGAGTATGCGGCGTTCTTACCTGGCTACACCTTC. This codes for CASSQEYAAFLPGYTF.

The chain employs TRBV6-1 and TRBJ2-5; the D gene is possibly TRBD1 (6 bases). The J call may be mistaken, given a closer DNA end match to TRBJ2-7. The germline gives CDR1 MNHNS, CDR2 SASEGT. This CDR3 has 14 amino acids. This CDR3 is CASSRTAFSYEQYF. The CDR3 DNA is TGTGCCAGCAGTAGGACAGCCTTCTCCTACGAGCAGTACTTC.

The chain carries TRBV30 and TRBJ2-7; D may be TRBD1 (6 bases). The CDR3 contains 14 residues. Deletions cut 2 bases from V and 2 bases from J, with 13 bases between. Germline V gene sequence: CDR1 GTSNPN, CDR2 SVGIG (reference sequence). CDR3 coding DNA: TGTGCCTGGAGTCAGGGGACCGGTGCCTACGAGCAGTACTTC. It yields the protein CAWSQGTGAYEQYF.

This clone was observed at least ten times. The J gene is TRBJ1-1, the V gene TRBV19; a possible D gene is TRBD1 (6 bases). The CDR3 extends over 14 amino acids. Germline-derived CDR1 and CDR2 are LNHDA and SQIVND (reference sequence). V lost 5 bases, J lost 0 bases, and 10 bases lay in between. The chain's CDR3 is CASSYTGMNTEAFF. The CDR3 DNA reads as TGTGCCAGTAGTTACACAGGGATGAACACTGAAGCTTTCTTT.

The V gene is TRBV6-5, the J gene TRBJ2-5; a possible D gene is TRBD1 (5 bases). Germline-derived CDR1 and CDR2 are MNHEY and SVGAGI. The CDR3 extends over 10 amino acids. The DNA of the CDR3 is TGTGCATCTGGGGCAGAGACCCAGTACTTC. This sequence encodes CASGAETQYF.

As regards this clone: The sample carries other DNA sequences with the same CDR3. The genes are TRBV18 and TRBJ2-7; D is perhaps TRBD2 (6 bases). Germline V CDR1 and CDR2: KGHSH, LQKENI. Trimming stripped 2 bases from V and 7 bases from J, with 9 bases between. CDR3 size: 12 residues. CDR3: CASSPTGEEQYF. In nucleotides, the CDR3 is TGTGCCAGCTCACCAACGGGGGAGGAGCAGTACTTC.